This TCR beta chain was recorded in a study of beta chain features in type 1 diabetes. All of the isolated RNA was reverse transcribed, so expressed TCRB transcripts were sequenced. TCRdb keeps only in-frame clones here, not all; method: immunoSEQ multiplex PCR. The sample lists about 260,000 clones; around 21% were seen once. Germline V lookup: CDR1 ENHRY, CDR2 SYGVKD. Trimming took 6 bases from V and 1 from J, leaving 10 bases between them. The CDR3 runs 13 residues. The study's findings and limits: Reads derived from cDNA could over-represent cells showing high TCR expression. When Type 1 diabetes patients were examined, their TCRB CDR3s proved moderately but significantly shorter in all four CD4+ subsets.

This clone was recorded a few times. Its antigen is unidentified. This TCR was recovered from a middle-aged woman with type 1 diabetes. The rearrangement links TRBV10-3 to TRBJ2-7; weak D call: TRBD2 (5 bases). The sample was naive CD4+ T cells from blood. The DNA of the CDR3 is TGTGCCATCAGAGGACGGGATTCCTACGAGCAGTACTTC. This codes for CAIRGRDSYEQYF.